Here is one TCR beta chain with its context. Germline lookup yields CDR1 LNHNV and CDR2 YYDKDF (reference sequence). Trimming cost V 4 bases and J 5 bases; bases outside gene matches: 4. CDR3 length: 13 residues. The record originates from a study of blood T cell repertoires in COVID-19. Turning to the study itself: PBMCs, B-cell-depleted T cells, or T cells were the source of the cDNA or gDNA that made up the material.

Source study methods: Amplification of reference gene primers was used by the study to estimate nucleated cell counts. Sequencing used immunoSEQ multiplex PCR; TCRdb keeps in-frame clones, though not all of them. Clone size and V and J calls were adopted from that table, with D and trimming inferred from the DNA. This table holds 55,000 to 75,000 clones, roughly 82% found once. The rearrangement uses TRBV15 and TRBJ1-1, with 7 bases fitting TRBD1. This clonotype was sampled from an elderly man with active COVID-19. The sample consisted of peripheral blood. CDR3 loop: CATSKGQTTEAFF. In DNA, the CDR3 is TGTGCCACCAGCAAGGGACAGACAACTGAAGCTTTCTTT.